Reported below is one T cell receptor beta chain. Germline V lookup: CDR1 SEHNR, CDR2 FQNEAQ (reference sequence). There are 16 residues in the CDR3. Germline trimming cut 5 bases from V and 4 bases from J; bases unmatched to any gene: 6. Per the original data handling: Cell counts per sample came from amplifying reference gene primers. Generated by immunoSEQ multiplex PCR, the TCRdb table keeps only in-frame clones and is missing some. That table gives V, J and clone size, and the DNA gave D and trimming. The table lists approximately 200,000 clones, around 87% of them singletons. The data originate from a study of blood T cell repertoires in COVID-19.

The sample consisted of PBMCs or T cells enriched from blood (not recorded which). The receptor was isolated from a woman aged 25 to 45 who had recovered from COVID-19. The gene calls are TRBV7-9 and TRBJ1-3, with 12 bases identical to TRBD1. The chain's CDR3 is CASSIGTGGLGNTIYF. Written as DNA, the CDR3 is TGTGCCAGCAGCATCGGGACAGGGGGCCTAGGAAACACCATATATTTT.